This TCR beta chain was obtained from a study of CD8 T cells in ankylosing spondylitis. One entry per CDR3 protein results from TCRdb running MiXCR on the 5' RACE reads. The data contain roughly 100,000 distinct CDR3 sequences, around 24% of them seen just once; the ten biggest clones take up 12%. The clonotype originates from a male donor with ankylosing spondylitis. Input material: synovial fluid, either unsorted or a sorted T cell fraction (not recorded which).

The CDR3 nucleotides are TGTGCCAGCAGCGAGGGTCTAGCGGGCACAGATACGCAGTATTTT. Translating it yields CASSEGLAGTDTQYF. The V and J genes are TRBV12-3 or TRBV12-4 and TRBJ2-3; TRBD2 matches 7 bases. The V segment lost 6 bases and the J segment 1 base; nucleotides outside the gene matches: 7. CDR3 length: 15 residues.